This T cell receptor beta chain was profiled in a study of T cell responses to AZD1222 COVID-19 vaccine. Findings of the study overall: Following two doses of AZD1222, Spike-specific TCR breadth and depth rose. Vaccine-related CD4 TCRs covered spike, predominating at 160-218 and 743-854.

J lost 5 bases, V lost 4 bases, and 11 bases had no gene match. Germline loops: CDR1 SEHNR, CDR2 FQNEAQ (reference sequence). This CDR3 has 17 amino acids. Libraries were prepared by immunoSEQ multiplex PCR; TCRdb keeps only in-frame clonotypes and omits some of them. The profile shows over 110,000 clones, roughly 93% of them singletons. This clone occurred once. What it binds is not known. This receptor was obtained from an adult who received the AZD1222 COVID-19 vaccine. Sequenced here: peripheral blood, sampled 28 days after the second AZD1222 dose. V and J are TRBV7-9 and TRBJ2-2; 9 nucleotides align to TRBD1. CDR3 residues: CASSSSAGQGETGELFF. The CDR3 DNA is TGTGCCAGCAGCTCTTCAGCGGGACAGGGTGAAACCGGGGAGCTGTTTTTT.